This T cell receptor beta chain was profiled in a study of blood T cell repertoires in COVID-19. V was clipped by 0 bases and J by 9 bases, with 9 bases between them. This CDR3 region has 13 residues. Per the germline V gene, CDR1 is LGHDT and CDR2 is YNNKEL (reference sequence). Ages ranged from roughly 18 to 100 years, with residence in some 25 US areas. People in the exposed group encountered a COVID-19 case within 2 weeks before entering the study. Only in-frame clones appear in the TCRdb table, and some are missing; sequencing was by immunoSEQ multiplex PCR. The sample yields 200,000 to 300,000 clones, approximately 83% seen once.

This clonotype was sampled from a woman between 40 and 50 years old who had been exposed to COVID-19. What was sequenced was PBMCs or T cells enriched from blood (not recorded which). The chain joins TRBV3-1 (or the pseudogene TRBV3-2) to TRBJ2-1, with D possibly TRBD2 on 5 matching bases. CDR3: CASSQDTAGEQFF. DNA for the CDR3: TGTGCCAGCAGCCAAGATACGGCGGGTGAGCAGTTCTTC.